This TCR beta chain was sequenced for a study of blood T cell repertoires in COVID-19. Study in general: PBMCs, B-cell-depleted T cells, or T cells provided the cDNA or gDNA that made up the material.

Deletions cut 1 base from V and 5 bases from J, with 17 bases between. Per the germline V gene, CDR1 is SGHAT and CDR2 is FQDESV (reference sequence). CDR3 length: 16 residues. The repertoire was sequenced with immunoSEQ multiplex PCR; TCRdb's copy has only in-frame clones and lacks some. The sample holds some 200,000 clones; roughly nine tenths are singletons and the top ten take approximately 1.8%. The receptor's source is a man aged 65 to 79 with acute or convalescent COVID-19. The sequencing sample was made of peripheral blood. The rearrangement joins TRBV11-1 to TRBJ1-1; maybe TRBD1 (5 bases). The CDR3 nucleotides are TGTGCCAGCAGCTTAGGGGTAACAGGTCGGCGGACTGAAGCTTTCTTT. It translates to CASSLGVTGRRTEAFF. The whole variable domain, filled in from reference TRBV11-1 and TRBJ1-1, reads EAEVAQSPRYKITEKSQAVAFWCDPISGHATLYWYRQILGQGPELLVQFQDESVVDDSQLPKDRFSAERLKGVDSTLKIQPAELGDSAMYLCASSLGVTGRRTEAFFGQGTRLTVV.